A single sample is the source of the 30 T cell receptor beta chains below, sequenced in a study of PD-1 blockade in mismatch repair-deficient tumors (TCRdb year 2017). Libraries were made using the immunoSEQ multiplex PCR assay. TCRdb carries this immuneACCESS record with in-frame sequences only. Its versions omit some clonotypes, under half of them owing to an unresolved V gene in the studies checked, with the rest unexplained. For this sample the table gives 35,000 or so clones, of which roughly 84% were detected only once. The leading ten clones occupy approximately 3.5% of the sample. Sample: peripheral blood, taken approximately 1.5 years after starting pembrolizumab. The receptors were gathered from an adult with mismatch repair-deficient cancer.

J is TRBJ1-5 and V is TRBV30; no definite D call. The CDR3 is 14 amino acids. The V gene lost 0 bases and the J gene lost 5 bases, with 11 bases spanning the gap. CDR1 GTSNPN and CDR2 SVGIG come from the germline V gene (reference sequence). CDR3 residues: CAWSVQPGDQPQHF. The CDR3 DNA reads TGTGCCTGGAGTGTACAACCTGGGGATCAGCCCCAGCATTTT.

This clone was seen once. The J gene is TRBJ1-3, the V gene TRBV29-1, with 9 bases identical to TRBD1. CDR1 and CDR2 (germline): SQVTM, ANQGSEA. CDR3 length equals 15 residues. Germline trimming cut 7 bases from V and 1 base from J; bases unmatched to any gene: 8. CDR3 region: CSASRDRVSGNTIYF. As DNA, the CDR3 is TGCAGCGCTTCCCGGGACAGGGTTTCTGGAAACACCATATATTTT.

V is TRBV28 and J is TRBJ2-2; D ambiguous. Germline assignment: CDR1 MDHEN and CDR2 SYDVKM. Trimming cost V 1 base and J 0 bases, with 15 bases left between them. The CDR3 length is 18 residues. The CDR3 here is CASSLFAVGYANTGELFF. The CDR3 DNA reads TGTGCCAGCAGTTTATTTGCAGTGGGGTACGCGAACACCGGGGAGCTGTTTTTT.

The CDR3: CASSTVASGANVLTF. In DNA, the CDR3 is TGTGCCAGTTCTACAGTTGCCTCTGGGGCCAACGTCCTGACTTTC. This chain uses TRBV19 with TRBJ2-6; D uncertain. The CDR3 spans 15 residues. Per the germline V gene, CDR1 is LNHDA and CDR2 is SQIVND (reference sequence). V gave up 8 bases and J gave up 0 bases, with 11 bases separating them.

The J gene is TRBJ2-3, the V gene TRBV9; 8 positions match TRBD1. CDR1 and CDR2 from the germline V gene are SGDLS and YYNGEE. This CDR3 region has 14 residues. V was clipped by 3 bases and J by 4 bases; unmatched bases: 4. CDR3 DNA: TGTGCCAGCAGCGCCGGACAGGGCCCAGATACGCAGTATTTT. It is translated as CASSAGQGPDTQYF.

The chain carries TRBV7-9 and TRBJ2-3; 10 bases fit TRBD1. This CDR3 has 18 amino acids. V was pared by 5 bases and J by 4 bases, with 15 bases of the junction left unmatched. In germline, CDR1 is SEHNR, CDR2 FQNEAQ (reference sequence). CDR3 in DNA: TGTGCCAGCAGCCCAAAAGGGGTCGGGACAGGGGTGTCAGATACGCAGTATTTT. Translating it yields CASSPKGVGTGVSDTQYF.

This rearrangement joins TRBV29-1 to TRBJ2-4, with 7 nucleotides matching TRBD2. This CDR3 spans 14 amino acids. The germline V gene has CDR1 SQVTM and CDR2 ANQGSEA. The J segment lost 0 bases and the V segment lost 5 bases, leaving 4 bases of the junction unmatched. As DNA, the CDR3 is TGCAGCGTTCTCTCGGGGGGAGCCAAAAACATTCAGTACTTC. Its translation: CSVLSGGAKNIQYF.

This clone was seen once. The chain uses TRBV5-4 and TRBJ2-4; 13 bases are a match to TRBD2. CDR3 length: 18 residues. From germline, CDR1 is SGHNT and CDR2 YYREEE (reference sequence). J was trimmed by 8 bases and V by 2 bases; bases with no gene match: 13. The CDR3 is CASSFTGLAGKIRDIQYF. The CDR3, as DNA: TGTGCCAGCAGCTTTACGGGACTAGCGGGAAAAATTAGAGACATTCAGTACTTC.

This clone was seen a single time. This chain links TRBV19 with TRBJ2-3; 15 nucleotides agree with TRBD2. Germline CDR1 is LNHDA and CDR2 is SQIVND (reference sequence). With 4 bases clipped from V and 2 bases from J, the junction kept 10 bases outside the gene matches. CDR3 size: 19 residues. The CDR3 loop reads CASSTLGLAGGTYTDTQYF. CDR3 nucleotides: TGTGCCAGTAGTACTCTGGGACTAGCGGGAGGCACTTACACAGATACGCAGTATTTT. Based on the CDR3 plus reference TRBV19 and TRBJ2-3, the full variable domain is DGGITQSPKYLFRKEGQNVTLSCEQNLNHDAMYWYRQDPGQGLRLIYYSQIVNDFQKGDIAEGYSVSREKKESFPLTVTSAQKNPTAFYLCASSTLGLAGGTYTDTQYFGPGTRLTVL.

This chain joins TRBV7-9 and TRBJ2-7; 7 bases fit TRBD1. The CDR3 totals 14 residues. The germline CDR1 and CDR2 sequences are SEHNR and FQNEAQ (reference sequence). With 1 base clipped from V and 1 base from J, the junction kept 1 base outside the gene matches. This CDR3 is CASSLGGQSYEQYF. The CDR3 DNA reads as TGTGCCAGCAGCTTAGGGGGACAGTCCTACGAGCAGTACTTC.

This clone was counted between two and nine times. The gene calls are TRBV30 and TRBJ1-4; D uncertain. The CDR3 is 15 residues long. CDR1 GTSNPN and CDR2 SVGIG come from the germline V gene (reference sequence). V was cut by 6 bases and J by 0 bases, with 14 bases left in between. CDR3 sequence reads: CACPSVPATNEKLFF. The CDR3 DNA is TGTGCCTGTCCCTCGGTCCCTGCAACTAATGAAAAACTGTTTTTT.

The CDR3 DNA is TGTGCCAGCAAACAGGGTGCGGCTTCTGGGGCCAACGTCCTGACTTTC. It codes for CASKQGAASGANVLTF. The chain uses TRBV11-1 and TRBJ2-6; D is perhaps TRBD1 (6 bases). Germline-derived CDR1 and CDR2 are SGHAT and FQDESV (reference sequence). Between the trimmed V and J ends, which lost 7 bases and 1 base, there was a span of 14 bases. The CDR3 sequence is 16 residues long.

The rearrangement uses TRBV5-1 and TRBJ1-4, with 8 bases matching TRBD1. Germline CDR1 is SGHRS and CDR2 is YFSETQ. The CDR3 is 16 residues long. V shed 0 bases, J shed 5 bases, and the junction held 6 bases outside the gene matches. Here the CDR3 DNA reads TGCGCCAGCAGCTTGGCAGGGGGCGGTAGGAATGAAAAACTGTTTTTT. This sequence encodes CASSLAGGGRNEKLFF.

The chain uses TRBV7-9 and TRBJ1-1; perhaps TRBD1 as D (5 bases). Trimming pared 1 base from V and 2 bases from J, leaving 14 bases between. The CDR3 covers 16 residues. Germline V gives CDR1 SEHNR, CDR2 FQNEAQ (reference sequence). The CDR3 coding sequence is TGTGCCAGCAGCTTAGTTGGGACTCCTGTTAACACTGAAGCTTTCTTT. Translating it yields CASSLVGTPVNTEAFF. Filled out from reference TRBV7-9 and TRBJ1-1, the complete variable domain reads DTGVSQNPRHKITKRGQNVTFRCDPISEHNRLYWYRQTLGQGPEFLTYFQNEAQLEKSRLLSDRFSAERPKGSFSTLEIQRTEQGDSAMYLCASSLVGTPVNTEAFFGQGTRLTVV.

The chain has TRBV11-3 and TRBJ1-4; D is unresolved. The CDR3 contains 16 residues. V gave up 3 bases and J gave up 6 bases, with 17 bases separating them. Germline assignment: CDR1 SGHNT and CDR2 YENEEA. Here the CDR3 reads CASSLGITAGDEKLFF. In DNA, the CDR3 is TGTGCCAGCAGCTTGGGAATAACAGCTGGCGATGAAAAACTGTTTTTT.

The chain uses TRBV27 and TRBJ1-5; D may be TRBD1 (6 bases). The V gene's germline CDR1 is MNHEY and CDR2 SMNVEV (reference sequence). CDR3 length: 14 amino acids. Trimming pared 4 bases from V and 7 bases from J, leaving 14 bases between. CDR3 amino acids: CASSSAKGGQPQHF. The DNA for the CDR3 is TGTGCCAGCAGTTCAGCTAAGGGGGGACAGCCCCAGCATTTT.

V usage is TRBV5-1 and J usage is TRBJ2-7; 7 bases agree with TRBD1. The length of the CDR3 is 18 residues. CDR1 SGHRS and CDR2 YFSETQ come from the germline V gene. V lost 0 bases and J lost 0; bases outside the gene matches: 12. CDR3 protein: CASSLGGQNKKPSYEQYF. The CDR3 nucleotides read TGCGCCAGCAGCTTGGGGGGACAGAACAAAAAACCCTCCTACGAGCAGTACTTC.

A word on this clone: The sample holds other DNA sequences that translate to the same CDR3. V gene TRBV9 combines with J gene TRBJ2-7, with D hard to call. Deletions cut 0 bases from V and 1 base from J, with 8 bases between. The germline V gene encodes CDR1 SGDLS and CDR2 YYNGEE. The CDR3 runs to 14 residues. The CDR3 sequence is CASSVAYGSYEQYF. Here the CDR3 DNA reads TGTGCCAGCAGCGTAGCTTACGGTTCCTACGAGCAGTACTTC.

This chain links TRBV2 with TRBJ1-1, with D hard to call. Germline CDR1 reads SNHLY; CDR2 reads FYNNEI. With 11 bases removed from V and 0 bases from J, the gap between germline ends came to 10 bases. The CDR3 runs 12 residues. The CDR3: CAESFLNTEAFF. As DNA, the CDR3 is TGTGCCGAATCATTCCTGAACACTGAAGCTTTCTTT.

This clone has just a few counts. The chain is built from TRBV27 and TRBJ2-7, with 10 bases aligning to TRBD2. Looked up from germline, CDR1 is MNHEY and CDR2 is SMNVEV (reference sequence). Germline trimming cut 5 bases from V and 5 bases from J; bases unmatched to any gene: 9. The CDR3 sequence is 15 residues long. Here the CDR3 reads CASSPETSGKNEQYF. The DNA for the CDR3 is TGTGCCAGCAGTCCCGAAACTAGCGGGAAGAACGAGCAGTACTTC.

The rearrangement uses TRBV2 and TRBJ1-5; D is possibly TRBD1 (6 bases). CDR1 is SNHLY and CDR2 is FYNNEI in the germline V gene. The CDR3 runs 13 residues. Trimming took off 6 bases at V and 3 bases at J, with 9 bases between the two ends. Written as DNA, the CDR3 is TGTGCCAGCAGCAGGGGTCCCAATCAGCCCCAGCATTTT. Protein sequence: CASSRGPNQPQHF. Filled out from reference TRBV2 and TRBJ1-5, the complete variable domain reads EPEVTQTPSHQVTQMGQEVILRCVPISNHLYFYWYRQILGQKVEFLVSFYNNEISEKSEIFDDQFSVERPDGSNFTLKIRSTKLEDSAMYFCASSRGPNQPQHFGDGTRLSIL.

The chain joins TRBV19 to TRBJ2-7; D remains ambiguous. Per germline, CDR1 LNHDA and CDR2 SQIVND (reference sequence). This CDR3 has 12 amino acids. V was pared by 3 bases and J by 6 bases, with 9 bases between. CDR3 loop: CASSMQWSEQYF. For the CDR3, the DNA is TGTGCCAGTAGTATGCAATGGAGCGAGCAGTACTTC.

This clone has only a few counts. The CDR3 DNA reads as TGTGCCAGTAGGGACAGGGGAGAGACGGATGAAAAACTGTTTTTT. Translated: CASRDRGETDEKLFF. The V gene is TRBV19, the J gene TRBJ1-4; 9 positions agree with TRBD1. V shed 6 bases and J 6 bases; nucleotides not matched to a gene: 8. The length of the CDR3 is 15 residues. Germline V gene sequence: CDR1 LNHDA, CDR2 SQIVND (reference sequence).

This clone was picked up one time. This chain uses TRBV5-1 with TRBJ2-1; 11 nucleotides align to TRBD2. Germline CDR1 SGHRS, CDR2 YFSETQ. V shed 2 bases, J shed 5 bases, and the junction held 3 bases outside the gene matches. The CDR3 spans 15 residues. The CDR3 region has the DNA TGCGCCAGCAGCTTACTAGCGGGAGCGAACAATGAGCAGTTCTTC. Encoded protein: CASSLLAGANNEQFF.

The chain couples TRBV30 to TRBJ2-7, with TRBD1 matching over 10 bases. With 3 bases clipped from V and 2 bases from J, the junction kept 7 bases outside the gene matches. CDR1 and CDR2 (germline): GTSNPN, SVGIG (reference sequence). The CDR3 totals 15 residues. The CDR3, as DNA: TGTGCCTGGAGCCCGTTGGGACAGGGGACCTACGAGCAGTACTTC. This gives the protein CAWSPLGQGTYEQYF.

The CDR3 DNA follows: TGTGCCAGCAGCCACACCGACGGTTCCAACTACGAGCAGTACTTC. Translation: CASSHTDGSNYEQYF. The chain uses TRBV4-2 and TRBJ2-7; D remains ambiguous. V was trimmed by 3 bases and J by 3 bases, leaving 15 bases between them. The CDR3 totals 15 residues. CDR1 is LGHNA and CDR2 is YNFKEQ in the germline V gene.

The CDR3 DNA sequence: TGCGCCAGCAGCTTAACTAGCGCTTCATCCTACAATGAGCAGTTCTTC. It translates to CASSLTSASSYNEQFF. The chain employs TRBV5-1 and TRBJ2-1; the match to TRBD2 covers 7 bases. CDR3 length equals 16 residues. The V and J ends lost 2 bases and 1 base, in that order; junction bases with no gene match: 6. Germline V gene data show CDR1 as SGHRS and CDR2 as YFSETQ.

V and J are TRBV11-2 and TRBJ2-3; the match to TRBD1 covers 9 bases. With 5 bases clipped from V and 0 bases from J, the junction kept 3 bases outside the gene matches. CDR1 and CDR2 from the germline V gene are SGHAT and FQNNGV. The CDR3 sequence is 15 residues long. In nucleotides, the CDR3 is TGTGCCAGCAGCATGGGACAGGGAAGCACAGATACGCAGTATTTT. As protein: CASSMGQGSTDTQYF.

V gene TRBV28 combines with J gene TRBJ1-2; TRBD1 matches at 7 bases. Germline V gene lookup returns CDR1 MDHEN and CDR2 SYDVKM. V gave up 2 bases and J gave up 1 base; unmatched junction bases: 4. This CDR3 has 15 residues. The CDR3 sequence is CASSLRGQYNYGYTF. CDR3 sequence (DNA): TGTGCCAGCAGTTTACGGGGACAGTATAACTATGGCTACACCTTC.

This clone was detected only a few times. The rearrangement uses TRBV6-1 and TRBJ1-2; D is uncertain. The CDR3 covers 12 residues. CDR1 MNHNS and CDR2 SASEGT come from the germline V gene. V was trimmed by 1 base and J by 13 bases, leaving 13 bases between them. The CDR3 nucleotides are TGTGCCAGCAGTGAAGAGACGCCTGGCCCCACCTTC. It yields the protein CASSEETPGPTF.